This is a list of T cell receptor beta chains from one sample in a study of T cell repertoires in cytomegalovirus infection. TCRdb independently ran MiXCR on the reads; one entry per CDR3 protein. The table has hundreds of thousands of distinct CDR3 sequences, approximately 31% seen once; the top ten hold approximately 13%. The sequencing sample was made of PBMCs. Receptor source: a human donor in good health (CMV status not recorded). Some clones in this sample may be carry-over from other donors' samples. CDR3s include the opening cysteine and the closing phenylalanine or tryptophan. D genes are given only for firm matches. Clone size is shown for a subset of rows, as once, few, many or a class of expanded clone.

j_call v_call clone_size d_call cdr3_aa cdr3_nt
TRBJ2-5 TRBV5-8 - - CASSLQSGGSETQYF TGTGCCAGCAGCTTGCAGAGTGGAGGGTCAGAGACCCAGTACTTC
TRBJ2-2 TRBV12-3/TRBV12-4 - - CASSTPGLEEAGELFF TGTGCCAGCAGTACCCCGGGACTGGAGGAGGCCGGGGAGCTGTTTTTT
TRBJ1-2 TRBV7-2 few - CASSTRGYDGYTF TGTGCCAGCAGCACAAGGGGGTATGATGGCTACACCTTC
TRBJ2-2 TRBV7-2 - - CARSSLIVTVNTGELFF TGTGCCAGAAGCTCTCTCATCGTGACAGTGAACACCGGGGAGCTGTTTTTT
TRBJ1-1 TRBV15 - - CATSRDPQGGAFF TGTGCCACCAGCAGAGATCCCCAGGGTGGGGCTTTCTTT
TRBJ1-2 TRBV27 few TRBD1 CASRDRTGDGYTF TGTGCCAGCAGGGACAGGACAGGGGACGGCTACACCTTC
TRBJ2-7 TRBV11-2 - - CASSRRDTYYEQYF TGTGCCAGCAGCCGGCGGGACACGTACTACGAGCAGTACTTC
TRBJ1-1 TRBV4-1 many - CASSQAVVNTEAFF TGCGCCAGCAGCCAAGCCGTGGTGAACACTGAAGCTTTCTTT
TRBJ2-3 TRBV7-2 many - CASSPRDTQYF TGTGCCAGCAGCCCCCGAGATACGCAGTATTTT
TRBJ1-2 TRBV4-2 few - CASSLRGGGQSNYGYTF TGTGCCAGCAGCCTGCGTGGAGGTGGACAGTCGAACTATGGCTACACCTTC
TRBJ2-5 TRBV6-5 once - CASSDGLNPETQYF TGTGCCAGCAGTGACGGACTAAACCCAGAGACCCAGTACTTC
TRBJ2-5 TRBV6-1 - - CASSEAGIRGRETQYF TGTGCCAGCAGTGAAGCGGGCATTCGGGGGCGAGAGACCCAGTACTTC
TRBJ2-2 TRBV7-2 many - CASSLIRNTGELFF TGTGCCAGCAGCTTAATCCGTAACACCGGGGAGCTGTTTTTT
TRBJ2-5 TRBV14 - - CASSSGQTQYF TGTGCCAGCAGCAGCGGGCAGACCCAGTACTTC
TRBJ2-7 TRBV9 few TRBD2 CASSGTGTGGYEQYF TGTGCCAGCAGCGGTACCGGGACGGGGGGCTACGAGCAGTACTTC
TRBJ2-1 TRBV19 few TRBD1 CASSIGHQGDEQFF TGTGCCAGTAGTATAGGACACCAGGGGGATGAGCAGTTCTTC
TRBJ1-1 TRBV27 few - CASSSNNGAMNTEAFF TGTGCCAGCAGCTCAAACAACGGTGCTATGAACACTGAAGCTTTCTTT
TRBJ1-5 TRBV6-1 few - CASTGEANQPQHF TGTGCCAGCACAGGAGAAGCAAATCAGCCCCAGCATTTT
TRBJ2-7 TRBV11-2 many - CASSLITEFSYEQYF TGTGCCAGCAGCTTGATAACCGAGTTCTCCTACGAGCAGTACTTC
TRBJ2-1 TRBV27 - - CASSSVAEQFF TGTGCCAGCAGTTCAGTGGCAGAGCAGTTCTTC
TRBJ1-2 TRBV28 many TRBD1 CASSLLQGAGDGYTF TGTGCCAGCAGTCTCCTCCAGGGGGCGGGCGATGGCTACACCTTC
TRBJ2-1 TRBV24-1 - TRBD2 CATSDTSGQNNEQFF TGTGCCACCAGTGATACTAGCGGGCAAAACAATGAGCAGTTCTTC
TRBJ1-5 TRBV19 - TRBD1 CASTSGQGGYQPQHF TGTGCCAGTACCTCGGGACAGGGGGGTTATCAGCCCCAGCATTTT
TRBJ1-4 TRBV7-4 - - CASSRDVNEKLFF TGTGCCAGCAGCCGGGACGTTAATGAAAAACTGTTTTTT
TRBJ1-1 TRBV7-6 many TRBD1 CASSSQGATEAFF TGTGCCAGCAGCTCACAGGGGGCCACTGAAGCTTTCTTT
TRBJ2-7 TRBV12-3/TRBV12-4 many - CASSPGPPYEQYF TGTGCCAGCAGCCCCGGGCCCCCCTACGAGCAGTACTTC
TRBJ2-7 TRBV4-1 few - CASSQIQGPSYEQYF TGCGCCAGCAGCCAGATACAGGGCCCCTCCTACGAGCAGTACTTC
TRBJ2-7 TRBV4-1 - TRBD1 CASSPGQGRYEPYF TGCGCCAGCAGCCCGGGACAGGGGAGGTACGAGCCGTACTTC
TRBJ1-1 TRBV7-8 - - CASSLRGAGATEAFF TGTGCCAGCAGCTTAAGGGGGGCAGGGGCCACTGAAGCTTTCTTT
TRBJ2-3 TRBV6-1 - - CASSEVSEIRQYF TGTGCCAGCAGTGAAGTGAGCGAGATCAGGCAGTATTTT
TRBJ2-7 TRBV12-3/TRBV12-4 few TRBD1 CASSLPGTGSYEQYF TGTGCCAGCAGTTTACCCGGGACAGGGTCCTACGAGCAGTACTTC
TRBJ1-5 TRBV6-1 - - CASSEAGSGGWQPQHF TGTGCCAGCAGTGAAGCAGGAAGTGGAGGATGGCAGCCCCAGCATTTT
TRBJ2-7 TRBV6-8 few - CASSPKGRGEQYF TGTGCCAGCAGCCCCAAAGGTAGGGGCGAGCAGTACTTC
TRBJ2-7 TRBV25-1 - - CASSESGARAYEQYF TGTGCCAGCAGTGAATCCGGGGCTAGAGCTTACGAGCAGTACTTC
TRBJ1-2 TRBV6-1 few - CASSDRSSNYGYTF TGTGCCAGCAGTGACAGGTCATCTAACTATGGCTACACCTTC
TRBJ1-6 TRBV11-2 - - CASSLANSPLHF TGTGCCAGCAGCTTAGCTAATTCACCCCTCCACTTT
TRBJ2-7 TRBV7-9 few - CASSGGAVEQYF TGTGCCAGCAGTGGGGGGGCCGTCGAGCAGTACTTC
TRBJ1-5 TRBV2 many - CASSLSNQPQHF TGTGCCAGCAGTCTCAGCAATCAGCCCCAGCATTTT
TRBJ1-1 TRBV28 few - CASSLLRQTLNTEAFF TGTGCCAGCAGCCTACTCAGACAGACTTTGAACACTGAAGCTTTCTTT
TRBJ2-1 TRBV28 few - CASSFGAYEQFF TGTGCCAGCAGTTTCGGGGCTTATGAGCAGTTCTTC
TRBJ2-2 TRBV12-3/TRBV12-4 few TRBD1 CASSFGQGAPTGELFF TGTGCCAGCAGTTTCGGACAGGGGGCGCCCACCGGGGAGCTGTTTTTT
TRBJ2-3 TRBV10-2 few - CASLTGTGTDTQYF TGCGCCAGCTTGACAGGGACTGGCACAGATACGCAGTATTTT
TRBJ2-5 TRBV19 few TRBD2 CASSMGRDSGGGETQYF TGTGCCAGTAGTATGGGGCGGGATTCGGGAGGGGGAGAGACCCAGTACTTC
TRBJ2-1 TRBV6-2/TRBV6-3 - - CASSYDARGGNEQFF TGTGCCAGCAGTTACGATGCGCGTGGGGGCAATGAGCAGTTCTTC
TRBJ2-5 TRBV3-1 once - CASSQGVAPKGAQYF TGTGCCAGCAGCCAAGGAGTAGCCCCAAAAGGGGCCCAGTACTTC
TRBJ1-4 TRBV28 few - CASIPRSRGKEKLFF TGTGCCAGCATCCCGAGGAGTAGGGGGAAGGAAAAACTGTTTTTT
TRBJ1-3 TRBV25-1 few TRBD1 CASSATTGGYGNTIYF TGTGCCAGCAGTGCTACGACAGGGGGCTATGGAAACACCATATATTTT
TRBJ2-7 TRBV20-1 - TRBD2 CSAPSGGNSYEQYF TGCAGTGCACCCAGCGGGGGAAACTCCTACGAGCAGTACTTC
TRBJ1-5 TRBV11-3 few - CASSLGFQGQPQHF TGTGCCAGCAGCTTAGGCTTCCAGGGTCAGCCCCAGCATTTT
TRBJ2-5 TRBV19 few TRBD2 CASSLAALETQYF TGTGCCAGTAGTCTAGCGGCACTAGAGACCCAGTACTTC
TRBJ2-7 TRBV3-1 - - CASSQDSSVGEQYF TGTGCCAGCAGCCAAGATTCTAGCGTTGGAGAGCAGTACTTC
TRBJ1-1 TRBV5-6 few TRBD1 CASSLPRGLSTEAFF TGTGCCAGCAGCTTGCCCAGGGGGCTTAGCACTGAAGCTTTCTTT
TRBJ1-1 TRBV4-1 few - CASSQDNFGGAEAFF TGCGCCAGCAGCCAAGATAATTTTGGAGGCGCTGAAGCTTTCTTT
TRBJ1-6 TRBV19 - - CASGVYRTTNNSPLHF TGTGCCAGTGGGGTGTACCGGACAACTAATAATTCACCCCTCCACTTT
TRBJ1-2 TRBV28 many TRBD1 CASSSMDRNYGYTF TGTGCCAGCAGCTCCATGGACAGGAACTATGGCTACACCTTC
TRBJ1-2 TRBV4-2 few TRBD1 CASSQKIQGAPYGYTF TGTGCCAGCAGCCAAAAGATTCAGGGGGCTCCCTATGGCTACACCTTC
TRBJ2-1 TRBV15 - - CATSRVGGSSYNEQFF TGTGCCACCAGCAGAGTGGGTGGGAGCTCCTACAATGAGCAGTTCTTC
TRBJ2-7 TRBV7-8 many - CASSSITPRDKNYEQYF TGTGCCAGCAGCTCCATTACCCCACGCGACAAGAACTACGAGCAGTACTTC